Each of the 7 T cell receptor beta chains below was sequenced from the same sample in a study of CD8 T cells in Susac syndrome. cDNA came from about 0.5 to 1 ug RNA primed by random hexamers. From the immunoSEQ multiplex PCR reads, TCRdb called clonotypes with MiXCR, one entry per CDR3 protein. The sample shows nearly 25,000 distinct CDR3 sequences, around 93% of them seen only once. What was sequenced was CD8+ T cells from PBMCs. These TCRs come from a human donor with Susac syndrome.

The rearrangement uses TRBV5-1 and TRBJ2-7; D tentatively fits TRBD1 or TRBD2 (5 bases each). The length of the CDR3 is 14 residues. Germline CDR1 reads SGHRS; CDR2 reads YFSETQ. Trimming cost V 0 bases and J 6 bases, with 13 bases left between them. Here the CDR3 DNA reads TGCGCCAGCAGCTTGGCCGGGACGGAGGCCGAGCAGTACTTC. Translating gives CASSLAGTEAEQYF.

This sequence joins TRBV28 and TRBJ1-5; D perhaps matches TRBD1 (5 bases). V was shortened by 3 bases and J by 1 base, with 10 bases between the two germline ends. CDR1 and CDR2 (germline): MDHEN, SYDVKM. This CDR3 contains 15 residues. CDR3 residues: CASSFGEGSNQPQHF. CDR3 coding DNA: TGTGCCAGCAGTTTTGGGGAGGGGAGCAATCAGCCCCAGCATTTT.

The chain is built from TRBV9 and TRBJ2-5, with D perhaps TRBD2 (6 bases). The CDR3 spans 16 residues. Germline V gene lookup returns CDR1 SGDLS and CDR2 YYNGEE. Trimming cost V 0 bases and J 5 bases, with 17 bases left between them. The chain's CDR3 is CASSVGGSGLGETQYF. CDR3 bases: TGTGCCAGCAGCGTAGGGGGTAGCGGTTTAGGGGAGACCCAGTACTTC.

V is TRBV9 and J is TRBJ2-2; the D is unclear. Deletions cut 0 bases from V and 3 bases from J, with 6 bases between. The CDR3 sequence is 14 residues long. Germline CDR1 reads SGDLS; CDR2 reads YYNGEE. CDR3 amino acids: CASSVGTDTGELFF. The CDR3, as DNA: TGTGCCAGCAGCGTAGGGACGGACACCGGGGAGCTGTTTTTT.

V and J are TRBV6-5 and TRBJ1-4, with D maybe TRBD1 (6 bases). The V gene lost 4 bases and the J gene lost 7 bases, with 16 bases spanning the gap. This CDR3 is built from 15 residues. Germline V CDR1 and CDR2: MNHEY, SVGAGI. The CDR3 sequence: CASSFLGAPSEKLFF. The CDR3 DNA follows: TGTGCCAGCAGTTTCCTGGGGGCCCCCAGTGAAAAACTGTTTTTT.

The chain couples TRBV3-1 to TRBJ2-1; 9 bases align to TRBD2. CDR1 and CDR2 from the germline V gene are LGHDT and YNNKEL (reference sequence). This CDR3 has 18 amino acids. The ends lost 0 bases at V and 2 bases at J; junction bases unmatched: 8. The CDR3: CASSQDLRASGAYNEQFF. In DNA, the CDR3 is TGTGCCAGCAGCCAAGATCTTCGTGCTAGCGGGGCCTACAATGAGCAGTTCTTC.

V and J are TRBV7-9 and TRBJ2-3, with D possibly being TRBD1 (5 bases). This CDR3 has 17 residues. Trimming pared 2 bases from V and 4 bases from J, leaving 19 bases between. Germline lookup yields CDR1 SEHNR and CDR2 FQNEAQ (reference sequence). The DNA for the CDR3 is TGTGCCAGCAGCTTACCCTGGGCTGGGGCCCTTCCAGATACGCAGTATTTT. Amino acids: CASSLPWAGALPDTQYF.